This T cell receptor beta chain was sequenced for a study of blood T cell repertoires in COVID-19. Sequencing used immunoSEQ multiplex PCR; TCRdb keeps in-frame clones, though not all of them. The sample holds 200,000 to 300,000 clones, roughly 82% seen once. This clone occurred many times. A junction boundary mismatches the germline segment, possibly from a read error. Germline CDR1 SNHLY, CDR2 FYNNEI. The length of the CDR3 is 13 residues. Sequenced input: peripheral blood. The sequence came from a woman between 70 and 85 years old with acute or convalescent COVID-19. The chain carries TRBV2 and TRBJ2-5, with 9 bases fitting TRBD1. The chain's CDR3 is CASSEWVQGAGNF. The CDR3 DNA reads as TGTGCCAGCAGTGAATGGGTACAGGGGGCTGGTAACTTC.